One sample yielded the 23 T cell receptor beta chains listed below, sequenced in a study of CD4 T cells in relation to SARS-CoV-2 and coronaviruses. The antigens for these receptors are not known. Measured with immunoSEQ multiplex PCR; TCRdb has only the in-frame clones, and not every one. The repertoire has 20,000 to 25,000 clones, less than 85% of them found once; the top ten carry 15% to 20%. The unexposed donors gave CD4+ T cells in about 2010-2019, prior to COVID-19. Isolation of CD4+ T cells took place after about eleven days in culture. Sequenced input: CD4+ T cells from PBMCs, cultured in vitro. These receptors originate from a human donor in good health.

The V gene is TRBV2, the J gene TRBJ1-3; D gene ambiguous. Germline CDR1 reads SNHLY; CDR2 reads FYNNEI. The CDR3 is 15 amino acids. Trimming stripped 6 bases from V and 0 bases from J, with 12 bases between. In nucleotides, the CDR3 is TGTGCCAGCAGACCCCTATCAAACTCTGGAAACACCATATATTTT. Amino acid sequence: CASRPLSNSGNTIYF.

This clone was recorded only once. In DNA, the CDR3 is TGTGCCAGCAGCGTAGAGCCAGCCCGAAACACTGAAGCTTTCTTT. Translated, it gives CASSVEPARNTEAFF. V usage is TRBV9 and J usage is TRBJ1-1, with unresolved D. From germline, CDR1 is SGDLS and CDR2 YYNGEE. V was pared by 0 bases and J by 2 bases, with 11 bases between. CDR3 length: 15 amino acids.

This clone was counted once. V usage is TRBV12-5 and J usage is TRBJ2-5; D perhaps matches TRBD1 (7 bases). Trimming pared 0 bases from V and 4 bases from J, leaving 15 bases between. Looked up from germline, CDR1 is LGHNT and CDR2 is FRNRAP. CDR3 length equals 16 residues. CDR3 in amino acids: CASGLVGVQGGETQYF. CDR3 coding DNA: TGTGCTAGTGGTTTGGTTGGAGTTCAGGGGGGAGAGACCCAGTACTTC. The whole variable domain, filled in from reference TRBV12-5 and TRBJ2-5, reads DARVTQTPRHKVTEMGQEVTMRCQPILGHNTVFWYRQTMMQGLELLAYFRNRAPLDDSGMPKDRFSAEMPDATLATLKIQPSEPRDSAVYFCASGLVGVQGGETQYFGPGTRLLVL.

CDR3 in DNA: TGTGCCAGCAGTTCCGGACAGGTAGATGGCTACACCTTC. Translating it yields CASSSGQVDGYTF. The chain uses TRBV27 and TRBJ1-2; 7 bases match TRBD1. V shed 4 bases and J 6 bases; nucleotides not matched to a gene: 5. From germline, CDR1 is MNHEY and CDR2 SMNVEV (reference sequence). This CDR3 has 13 amino acids.

This chain uses TRBV5-1 with TRBJ2-3; 7 bases line up with TRBD2. V shed 0 bases and J 6 bases; nucleotides not matched to a gene: 10. Per germline, CDR1 SGHRS and CDR2 YFSETQ. The CDR3 contains 16 residues. CDR3 in amino acids: CASSLGGRAISDTQYF. The CDR3 DNA reads as TGCGCCAGCAGCTTGGGTGGGAGGGCCATCTCTGATACGCAGTATTTT. Full variable domain (rest looked up from reference TRBV5-1 and TRBJ2-3): KAGVTQTPRYLIKTRGQQVTLSCSPISGHRSVSWYQQTPGQGLQFLFEYFSETQRNKGNFPGRFSGRQFSNSRSEMNVSTLELGDSALYLCASSLGGRAISDTQYFGPGTRLTVL.

V and J are TRBV3-1 (or the pseudogene TRBV3-2) and TRBJ1-2, with D unclear. The CDR3 covers 16 residues. From germline, CDR1 is LGHDT and CDR2 YNNKEL (reference sequence). Trimming cost V 0 bases and J 0 bases, with 11 bases left between them. CDR3 DNA sequence: TGTGCCAGCAGCCAAGAGAGGCACAGAACTAACTATGGCTACACCTTC. It specifies CASSQERHRTNYGYTF.

The chain is built from TRBV27 and TRBJ1-6, with 7 bases identical to TRBD1. Germline V gene lookup returns CDR1 MNHEY and CDR2 SMNVEV (reference sequence). The CDR3 covers 15 residues. Trimming cost V 4 bases and J 7 bases; bases outside gene matches: 7. The CDR3 DNA sequence: TGTGCCAGCAGTTACCACAGGGGATCGAATTCACCCCTCCACTTT. Its translation: CASSYHRGSNSPLHF.

The V gene is TRBV28, the J gene TRBJ2-1, with unresolved D. Trimming stripped 6 bases from V and 0 bases from J, with 9 bases between. Germline values: CDR1 MDHEN, CDR2 SYDVKM. CDR3 length equals 14 residues. CDR3 coding DNA: TGTGCCAGCAGCGATACAAGCTCCTACAATGAGCAGTTCTTC. It encodes CASSDTSSYNEQFF.

The chain carries TRBV5-1 and TRBJ1-2; TRBD1 is a possible D gene (6 bases). The CDR3 extends over 16 amino acids. CDR1 and CDR2 from the germline V gene are SGHRS and YFSETQ. Trimming shortened V by 0 bases and J by 4 bases, and 16 bases separated the two germline ends. The CDR3 loop is CASSLDQGSGVYGYTF. The CDR3 DNA follows: TGCGCCAGCAGCTTGGACCAGGGGAGTGGGGTCTATGGCTACACCTTC.

The chain is built from TRBV7-6 and TRBJ2-2; D is unclear. The CDR3 loop spans 17 amino acids. Germline CDR1 is SGHVS and CDR2 is FNYEAQ. V was shortened by 1 base and J by 1 base, with 13 bases between the two germline ends. The CDR3 sequence: CASSLGSSPQNTGELFF. The CDR3 DNA is TGTGCCAGCAGCTTAGGTTCCAGCCCTCAGAACACCGGGGAGCTGTTTTTT.

The chain couples TRBV6-1 to TRBJ2-7; 8 bases match TRBD2. V lost 2 bases to trimming and J lost 4 bases; unmatched junction nucleotides: 4. Looked up from germline, CDR1 is MNHNS and CDR2 is SASEGT. The CDR3 length is 14 residues. The CDR3 sequence: CASSETGGPYEQYF. The CDR3 DNA is TGTGCCAGCAGTGAAACGGGAGGGCCGTACGAGCAGTACTTC.

The rearrangement uses TRBV6-2 or TRBV6-3 and TRBJ2-7, with TRBD2 identical over 13 bases. CDR1 and CDR2 (germline): MNHEY, SVGEGT. The CDR3 totals 18 residues. The V segment lost 5 bases and the J segment 7 bases; nucleotides outside the gene matches: 17. CDR3 sequence (DNA): TGTGCCAGCAGTCCAACTGGACTAGCGGGAGCTCTAAAAAAAGAGCAGTACTTC. Residues: CASSPTGLAGALKKEQYF.

The rearrangement links TRBV2 to TRBJ1-1; perhaps TRBD1 as D (6 bases). Germline CDR1 is SNHLY and CDR2 is FYNNEI. The ends were cut back, 8 bases at V and 0 bases at J, with 13 bases in the middle. CDR3 length: 14 amino acids. As DNA, the CDR3 is TGTGCCAGCGGTCGACAGGCTTTGAACACTGAAGCTTTCTTT. It is translated as CASGRQALNTEAFF.

V and J are TRBV10-3 and TRBJ2-3; the match to TRBD2 covers 7 bases. V lost 10 bases, J lost 1 base, and 2 bases stayed unmatched. Germline loops: CDR1 ENHRY, CDR2 SYGVKD. The CDR3 has 12 residues. This CDR3 is CATAGGTDTQYF. Written as DNA, the CDR3 is TGTGCCACCGCGGGGGGCACAGATACGCAGTATTTT.

The chain links TRBV7-9 to TRBJ1-1, with a tentative D call TRBD1 (5 bases). The CDR3 is 14 amino acids. V was cut by 7 bases and J by 5 bases, with 17 bases left in between. CDR1 and CDR2 (germline): SEHNR, FQNEAQ (reference sequence). For the CDR3, the DNA is TGTGCCAGCACCTCAGAGGGGTTGGGGACTGAAGCTTTCTTT. This codes for CASTSEGLGTEAFF. Together with reference TRBV7-9 and TRBJ1-1, the CDR3 gives the full variable domain: DTGVSQNPRHKITKRGQNVTFRCDPISEHNRLYWYRQTLGQGPEFLTYFQNEAQLEKSRLLSDRFSAERPKGSFSTLEIQRTEQGDSAMYLCASTSEGLGTEAFFGQGTRLTVV.

The V call is TRBV5-1, the J call TRBJ2-3; no clear D gene. CDR1 SGHRS and CDR2 YFSETQ come from the germline V gene. The V gene lost 0 bases and the J gene lost 2 bases, with 13 bases spanning the gap. The CDR3 has 16 amino acids. This CDR3 is CASSLEGPQFTDTQYF. The CDR3 nucleotides are TGCGCCAGCAGCTTGGAAGGACCCCAGTTCACAGATACGCAGTATTTT.

CDR3 DNA: TGCGCCAGCAGCTTGGCGGAGGCGGTTAGTTCACCCCTCCACTTT. Translating gives CASSLAEAVSSPLHF. V is TRBV5-1 and J is TRBJ1-6; no clear D gene. Germline lookup yields CDR1 SGHRS and CDR2 YFSETQ. V shed 0 bases and J shed 9 bases, with 13 bases lying between them. The CDR3 consists of 15 residues.

J is TRBJ1-2 and V is TRBV3-1 (or the pseudogene TRBV3-2), with D possibly TRBD1 on 6 matching bases. V lost 0 bases and J lost 6, with 23 bases in between. The CDR3 runs to 18 residues. Germline-derived CDR1 and CDR2 are LGHDT and YNNKEL (reference sequence). CDR3: CASSQDRTIDRINDGYTF. The CDR3 nucleotides are TGTGCCAGCAGCCAAGATCGGACAATCGACAGGATCAATGATGGCTACACCTTC.

This clone was detected once. The chain links TRBV5-1 to TRBJ2-7, with a possible D match to TRBD2 (6 bases). V was shortened by 0 bases and J by 7 bases, with 17 bases between the two germline ends. CDR3 length: 15 amino acids. Per the germline V gene, CDR1 is SGHRS and CDR2 is YFSETQ. CDR3 amino acids: CASSLGSGSNHEQYF. CDR3 sequence (DNA): TGCGCCAGCAGCTTGGGGAGCGGGTCGAATCATGAGCAGTACTTC.

CDR3 coding DNA: TGTGCCACCAGCAGACCGGACAAGATGAACACTGAAGCTTTCTTT. Amino acids: CATSRPDKMNTEAFF. The chain recombines TRBV15 with TRBJ1-1, with D perhaps matching TRBD1 (5 bases). The germline V and J ends were trimmed by 2 bases and 0 bases, with 10 bases remaining between them. This CDR3 contains 15 residues. CDR1 is LNHNV and CDR2 is YYDKDF in the germline V gene (reference sequence). The whole variable domain, remainder taken from reference TRBV15 and TRBJ1-1, is DAMVIQNPRYQVTQFGKPVTLSCSQTLNHNVMYWYQQKSSQAPKLLFHYYDKDFNNEADTPDNFQSRRPNTSFCFLDIRSPGLGDTAMYLCATSRPDKMNTEAFFGQGTRLTVV.

The V and J genes are TRBV29-1 and TRBJ1-2; a weak D match, TRBD1 (6 bases). This CDR3 contains 12 residues. V dropped 6 bases and J dropped 5 bases, with 13 bases sitting between them. The germline CDR1 and CDR2 sequences are SQVTM and ANQGSEA. The CDR3 coding sequence is TGCAGCGTAGCTACAGGGAATTATGGCTACACCTTC. Amino acids: CSVATGNYGYTF.

This chain links TRBV9 with TRBJ2-2, with D possibly TRBD2 on 6 matching bases. Germline V gene data show CDR1 as SGDLS and CDR2 as YYNGEE. Between the trimmed V and J ends, which lost 0 bases and 6 bases, there was a span of 15 bases. The CDR3 has 16 residues. CDR3 in DNA: TGTGCCAGCAGCGTAGCTTCTGCGGGAACCGCCGGGGAGCTGTTTTTT. As protein: CASSVASAGTAGELFF.

The rearrangement joins TRBV3-1 (or the pseudogene TRBV3-2) to TRBJ2-6; maybe TRBD1 (6 bases). The CDR3 extends over 18 amino acids. Germline loops: CDR1 LGHDT, CDR2 YNNKEL (reference sequence). V was cut by 2 bases and J by 2 bases, with 16 bases left in between. The CDR3 DNA sequence: TGTGCCAGCAGCCAAAAGATCACAGGGCTTGCTGGGGCCAACGTCCTGACTTTC. It is translated as CASSQKITGLAGANVLTF.